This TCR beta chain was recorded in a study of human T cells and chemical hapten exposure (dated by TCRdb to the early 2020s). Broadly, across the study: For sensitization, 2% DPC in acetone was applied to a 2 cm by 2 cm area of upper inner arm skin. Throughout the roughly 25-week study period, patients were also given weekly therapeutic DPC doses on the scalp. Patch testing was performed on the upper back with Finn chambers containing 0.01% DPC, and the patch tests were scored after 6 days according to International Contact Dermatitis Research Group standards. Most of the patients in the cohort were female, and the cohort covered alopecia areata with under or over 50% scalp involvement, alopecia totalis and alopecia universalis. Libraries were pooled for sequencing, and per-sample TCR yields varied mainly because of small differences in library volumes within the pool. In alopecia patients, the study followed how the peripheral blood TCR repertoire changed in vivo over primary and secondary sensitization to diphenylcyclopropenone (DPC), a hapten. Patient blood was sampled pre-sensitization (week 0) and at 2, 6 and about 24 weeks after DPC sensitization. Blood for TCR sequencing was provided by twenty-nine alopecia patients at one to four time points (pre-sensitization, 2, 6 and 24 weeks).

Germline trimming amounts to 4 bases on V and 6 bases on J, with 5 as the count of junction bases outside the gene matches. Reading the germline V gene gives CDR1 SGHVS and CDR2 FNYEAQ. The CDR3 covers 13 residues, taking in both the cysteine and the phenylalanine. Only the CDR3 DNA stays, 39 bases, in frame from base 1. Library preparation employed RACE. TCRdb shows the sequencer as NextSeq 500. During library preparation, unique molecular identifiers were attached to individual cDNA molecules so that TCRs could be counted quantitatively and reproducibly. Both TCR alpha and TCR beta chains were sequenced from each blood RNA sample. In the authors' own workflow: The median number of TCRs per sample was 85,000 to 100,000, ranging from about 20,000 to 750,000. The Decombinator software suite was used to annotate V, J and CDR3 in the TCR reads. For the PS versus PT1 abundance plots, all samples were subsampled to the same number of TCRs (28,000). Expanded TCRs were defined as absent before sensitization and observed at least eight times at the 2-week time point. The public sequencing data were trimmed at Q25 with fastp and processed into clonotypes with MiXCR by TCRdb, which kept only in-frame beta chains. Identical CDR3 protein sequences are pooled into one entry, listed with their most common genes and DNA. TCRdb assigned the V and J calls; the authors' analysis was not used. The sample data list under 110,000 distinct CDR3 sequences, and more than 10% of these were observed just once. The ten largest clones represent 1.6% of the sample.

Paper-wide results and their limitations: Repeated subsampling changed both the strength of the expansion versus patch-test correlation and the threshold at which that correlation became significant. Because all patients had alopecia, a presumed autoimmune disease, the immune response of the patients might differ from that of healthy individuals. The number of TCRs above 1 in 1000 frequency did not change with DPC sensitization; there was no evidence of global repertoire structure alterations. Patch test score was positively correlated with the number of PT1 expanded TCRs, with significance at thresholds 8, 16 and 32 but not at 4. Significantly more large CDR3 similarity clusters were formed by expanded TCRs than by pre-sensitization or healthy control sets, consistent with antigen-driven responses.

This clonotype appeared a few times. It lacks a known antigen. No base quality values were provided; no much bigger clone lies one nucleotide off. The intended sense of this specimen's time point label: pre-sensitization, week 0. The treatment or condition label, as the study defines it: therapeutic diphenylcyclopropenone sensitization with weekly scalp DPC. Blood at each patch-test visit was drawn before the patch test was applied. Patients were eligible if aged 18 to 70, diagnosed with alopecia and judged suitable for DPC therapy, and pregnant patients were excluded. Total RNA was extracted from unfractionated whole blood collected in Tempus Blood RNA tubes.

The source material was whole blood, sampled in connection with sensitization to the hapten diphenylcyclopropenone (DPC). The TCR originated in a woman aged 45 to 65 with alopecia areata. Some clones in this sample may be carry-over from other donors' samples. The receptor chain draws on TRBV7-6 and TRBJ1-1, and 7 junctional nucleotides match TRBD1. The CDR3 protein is CASSSDRAAEAFF. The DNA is TGTGCCAGCAGCTCCGACAGGGCCGCTGAAGCTTTCTTT.